The sequence of this TCR beta chain was determined in a study of T cells after yellow fever vaccination. Study-wide results and caveats: Post-booster samples contained most primary-vaccination clones (roughly 96% CD4, about 90% CD8). The study found a weaker secondary response that peaked faster, day 5 versus 15.

Germline CDR1 MNHEY, CDR2 SMNVEV (reference sequence). This CDR3 comprises 15 residues. V shed 3 bases and J shed 5 bases, with 17 bases lying between them. One entry per CDR3 protein, called by TCRdb with MiXCR from the 5' RACE reads. The sample carries a few hundred thousand distinct CDR3 sequences, 4.1% recorded once. In the case of this clonotype: Its antigen is currently unknown.

The specimen was PBMCs, collected 5 days after the yellow fever booster vaccination. The chain combines TRBV27 with TRBJ2-7, with D uncertain. The source is a man between 18 and 35 years old who received the YFV17D yellow fever vaccine. The CDR3 DNA reads TGTGCCAGCAGTTTCCTTCCCCCAGATGGGCACGAGCAGTACTTC. Its translation: CASSFLPPDGHEQYF.